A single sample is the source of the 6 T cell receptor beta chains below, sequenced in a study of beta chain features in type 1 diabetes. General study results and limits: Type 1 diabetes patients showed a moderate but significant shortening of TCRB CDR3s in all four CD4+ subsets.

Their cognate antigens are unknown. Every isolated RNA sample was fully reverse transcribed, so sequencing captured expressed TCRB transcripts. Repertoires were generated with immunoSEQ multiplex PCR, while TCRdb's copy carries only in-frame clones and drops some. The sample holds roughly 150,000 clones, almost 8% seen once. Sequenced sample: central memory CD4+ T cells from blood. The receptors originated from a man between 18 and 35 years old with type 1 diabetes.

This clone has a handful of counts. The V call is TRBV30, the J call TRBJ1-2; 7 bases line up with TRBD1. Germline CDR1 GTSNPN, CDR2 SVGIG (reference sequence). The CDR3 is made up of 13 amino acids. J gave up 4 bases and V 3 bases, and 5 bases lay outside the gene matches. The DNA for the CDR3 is TGTGCCTGGAGCGCGACAGGGATCTATGGCTACACCTTC. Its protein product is CAWSATGIYGYTF.

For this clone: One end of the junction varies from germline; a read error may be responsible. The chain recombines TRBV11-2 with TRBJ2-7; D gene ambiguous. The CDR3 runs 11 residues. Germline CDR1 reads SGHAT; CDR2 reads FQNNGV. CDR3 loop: CASSLGTGTNF. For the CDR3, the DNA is TGTGCCAGCAGCTTAGGAACCGGTACGAACTTC.

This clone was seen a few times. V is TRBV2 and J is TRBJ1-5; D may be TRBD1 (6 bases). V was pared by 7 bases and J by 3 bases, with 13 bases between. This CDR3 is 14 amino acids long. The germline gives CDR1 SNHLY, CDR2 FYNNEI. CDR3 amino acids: CASMLQGINQPQHF. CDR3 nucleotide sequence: TGTGCCAGCATGCTACAGGGTATCAATCAGCCCCAGCATTTT. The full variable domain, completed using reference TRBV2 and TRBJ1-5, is EPEVTQTPSHQVTQMGQEVILRCVPISNHLYFYWYRQILGQKVEFLVSFYNNEISEKSEIFDDQFSVERPDGSNFTLKIRSTKLEDSAMYFCASMLQGINQPQHFGDGTRLSIL.

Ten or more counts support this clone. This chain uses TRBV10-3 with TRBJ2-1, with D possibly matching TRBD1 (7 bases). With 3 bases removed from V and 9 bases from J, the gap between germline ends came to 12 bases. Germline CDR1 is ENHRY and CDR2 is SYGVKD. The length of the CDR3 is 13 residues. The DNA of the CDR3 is TGTGCCATCAGTGACCCCCAGGGGGGTGAGCAGTTCTTC. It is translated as CAISDPQGGEQFF.

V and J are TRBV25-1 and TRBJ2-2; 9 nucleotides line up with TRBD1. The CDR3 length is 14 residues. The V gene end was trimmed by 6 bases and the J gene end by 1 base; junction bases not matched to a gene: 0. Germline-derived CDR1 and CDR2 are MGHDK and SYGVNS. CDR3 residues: CASRGQGNTGELFF. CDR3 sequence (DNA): TGTGCCAGCAGGGGACAGGGGAACACCGGGGAGCTGTTTTTT. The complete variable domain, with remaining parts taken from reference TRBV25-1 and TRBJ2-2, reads EADIYQTPRYLVIGTGKKITLECSQTMGHDKMYWYQQDPGMELHLIHYSYGVNSTEKGDLSSESTVSRIRTEHFPLTLESARPSHTSQYLCASRGQGNTGELFFGEGSRLTVL.

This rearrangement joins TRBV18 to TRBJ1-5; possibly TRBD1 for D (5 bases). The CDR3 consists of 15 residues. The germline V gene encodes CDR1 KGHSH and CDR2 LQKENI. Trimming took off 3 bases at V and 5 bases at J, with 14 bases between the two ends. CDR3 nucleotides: TGTGCCAGCTCACCGACCAGTGGAGGGGATCAGCCCCAGCATTTT. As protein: CASSPTSGGDQPQHF.